This entry concerns a single TCR beta chain. What it binds is not known. This record comes from a study of vaccination and CD4 T cells after COVID-19. In the study overall: There were six male and four female convalescents, and two of them were Hispanic. Cells were stimulated with overlapping spike peptides from SARS-CoV-2, HCoV-NL63, HCoV-OC43 and HCoV-229E.

The study sequenced cultured CD4+ T cell DNA using the Oncomine TCR Beta short-read assay. MiXCR was run by TCRdb on the PCR reads, yielding one entry per CDR3 protein. The table lists 5,000 to 7,000 distinct CDR3 sequences, 35% to 45% of them singletons. CDR3 length: 15 amino acids. From germline, CDR1 is MNHEY and CDR2 SVGAGI. Trimming at V came to 0 bases and at J to 4 bases, leaving 4 bases not matched to a gene. Treatment here: approximately 9-day PBMC culture with coronavirus spike peptide pools or control peptides (ViraFEST assay). Pre-COVID-19 pandemic sampling (2011-2018) yielded the unexposed donor's CD4+ T cells. SARS-CoV-2 S/N and four cold-coronavirus spikes were used to probe unexposed-donor CD4+ T cells, cells permitting.

The specimen was CD4+ T cells from blood, cultured in vitro. The TCR comes from a human donor in good health. V and J are TRBV6-5 and TRBJ2-5, with TRBD1 identical over 8 bases. The CDR3 region is CASSYSIGQGETQYF. In DNA form, the CDR3 reads TGTGCCAGCAGTTACTCGATAGGACAGGGAGAGACCCAGTACTTC.